This T cell receptor beta chain was profiled in a study of T cell changes during pregnancy in multiple sclerosis. TCRdb's table, derived via immunoSEQ multiplex PCR, lists solely in-frame clones and lacks some. The table includes approximately 60,000 clones, roughly 91% detected once. Germline CDR1 reads MNHNS; CDR2 reads SASEGT. V was shortened by 0 bases and J by 5 bases, with 13 bases between the two germline ends. The CDR3 covers 15 residues. V usage is TRBV6-1 and J usage is TRBJ2-5; a weak D match, TRBD2 (7 bases). Sample: peripheral blood, taken in the second trimester of pregnancy. The sequence came from a female donor with multiple sclerosis, enrolled in a pregnancy study. The CDR3 here is CASSEAAGAGETQYF. The CDR3 nucleotides are TGTGCCAGCAGTGAAGCGGCGGGGGCGGGGGAGACCCAGTACTTC.